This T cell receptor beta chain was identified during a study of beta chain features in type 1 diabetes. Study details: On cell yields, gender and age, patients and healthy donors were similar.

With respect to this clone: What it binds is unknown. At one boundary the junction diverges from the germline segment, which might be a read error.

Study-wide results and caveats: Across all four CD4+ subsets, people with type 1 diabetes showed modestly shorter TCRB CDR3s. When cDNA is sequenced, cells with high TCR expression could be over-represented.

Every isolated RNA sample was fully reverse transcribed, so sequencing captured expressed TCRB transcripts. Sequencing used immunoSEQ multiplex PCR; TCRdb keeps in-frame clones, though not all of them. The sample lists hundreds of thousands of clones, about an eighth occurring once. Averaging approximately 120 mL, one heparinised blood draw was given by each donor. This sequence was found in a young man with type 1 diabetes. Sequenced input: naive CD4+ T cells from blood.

CDR3 residues: CAWSASGMGLAYF. The CDR3 bases are TGTGCCTGGAGCGCAAGTGGGATGGGGCTGGCGTATTTT. The chain joins TRBV30 to TRBJ1-5; D might be TRBD1 (5 bases). The CDR3 loop spans 13 amino acids. CDR1 is GTSNPN and CDR2 is SVGIG in the germline V gene (reference sequence).